The text below deals with one T cell receptor beta chain. Other DNA variants within this sample encode the same CDR3. Using immunoSEQ multiplex PCR, the repertoire was profiled, and TCRdb retains in-frame clones only, with some absent. Of about 220,000 clones listed, 70% to 90% were seen once; the top ten hold 2.4%. The data are from a study of blood T cell repertoires in COVID-19. On the study more broadly: Samples representing acute and convalescent COVID-19 were sourced from the United States, Italy and Spain. Sample material is recorded as cDNA or gDNA derived from T cells, B-cell-depleted T cells, or PBMCs.

In Seattle, patients joined the study during active infection and were tracked longitudinally. The length of the CDR3 is 16 residues. V was clipped by 0 bases and J by 4 bases; unmatched bases: 3. Germline V gene lookup returns CDR1 SGHNT and CDR2 YYREEE (reference sequence). Input material: peripheral blood. This chain connects TRBV5-4 to TRBJ2-2, with 10 bases aligning to TRBD2. The clonotype was recovered from an older woman with COVID-19, enrolled during active disease. CDR3 sequence reads: CASSLASGRSTGELFF. CDR3 in DNA: TGTGCCAGCAGCTTGGCTAGCGGGAGATCCACCGGGGAGCTGTTTTTT.